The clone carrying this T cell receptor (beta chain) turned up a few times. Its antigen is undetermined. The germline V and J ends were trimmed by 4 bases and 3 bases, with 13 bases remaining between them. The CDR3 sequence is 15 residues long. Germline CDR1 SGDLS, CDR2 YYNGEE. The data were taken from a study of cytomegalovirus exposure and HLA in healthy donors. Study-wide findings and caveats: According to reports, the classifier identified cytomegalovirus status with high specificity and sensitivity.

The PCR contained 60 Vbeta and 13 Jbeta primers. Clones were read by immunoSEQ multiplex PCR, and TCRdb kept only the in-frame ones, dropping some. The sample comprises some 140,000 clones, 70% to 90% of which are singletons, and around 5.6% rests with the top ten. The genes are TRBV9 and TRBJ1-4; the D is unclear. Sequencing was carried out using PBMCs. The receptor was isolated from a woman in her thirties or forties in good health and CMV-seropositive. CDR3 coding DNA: TGTGCCAGCAGCTCCATGAACAGCCCTAATGAAAAACTGTTTTTT. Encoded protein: CASSSMNSPNEKLFF.